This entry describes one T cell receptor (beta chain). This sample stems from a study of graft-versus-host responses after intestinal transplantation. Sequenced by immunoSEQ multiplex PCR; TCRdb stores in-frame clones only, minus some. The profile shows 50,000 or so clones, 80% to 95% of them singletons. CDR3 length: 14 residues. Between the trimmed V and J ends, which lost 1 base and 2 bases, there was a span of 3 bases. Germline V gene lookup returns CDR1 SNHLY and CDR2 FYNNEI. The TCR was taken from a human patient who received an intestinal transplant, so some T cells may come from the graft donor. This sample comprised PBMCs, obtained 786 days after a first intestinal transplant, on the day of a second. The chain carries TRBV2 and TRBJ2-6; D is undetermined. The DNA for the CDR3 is TGTGCCAGCAGTGAAGACGCTGGGGCCAACGTCCTGACTTTC. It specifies CASSEDAGANVLTF.